The 11 T cell receptor beta chains below all came from one sample that was sequenced in a study of T cell responses to AZD1222 COVID-19 vaccine. Clones were sequenced by immunoSEQ multiplex PCR, and TCRdb holds only the in-frame ones, with some missing. This table holds roughly 60,000 clones, 65% to 80% found once. Sequences were derived from peripheral blood, sampled 28 days after the second AZD1222 dose. The receptors were sampled from an adult who received the AZD1222 COVID-19 vaccine.

This rearrangement joins TRBV7-2 to TRBJ2-5; the D gene could be TRBD1 or TRBD2 (5 bases each). With 6 bases removed from V and 0 bases from J, the gap between germline ends came to 11 bases. The germline CDR1 and CDR2 sequences are SGHTA and FQGNSA. The CDR3 length is 14 residues. The CDR3 spells CASRSGPNQETQYF. DNA of the CDR3: TGTGCCAGCAGGTCGGGACCAAACCAAGAGACCCAGTACTTC.

J is TRBJ2-3 and V is TRBV6-5; D may be TRBD1 (6 bases). CDR1 is MNHEY, CDR2 SVGAGI, per germline. The length of the CDR3 is 14 residues. The ends were cut back, 2 bases at V and 9 bases at J, with 15 bases in the middle. In nucleotides, the CDR3 is TGTGCCAGCAGTTACACGACAGGAGCAGGCACGCAGTATTTT. It specifies CASSYTTGAGTQYF.

This chain connects TRBV13 to TRBJ1-1, with a weak D call TRBD1 (5 bases). The ends were cut back, 1 base at V and 4 bases at J, with 7 bases in the middle. There are 13 residues in the CDR3. CDR1 PRHDT and CDR2 FYEKMQ come from the germline V gene (reference sequence). The CDR3 spells CASSLEGTTEAFF. CDR3 in DNA: TGTGCCAGCAGCTTAGAGGGGACCACTGAAGCTTTCTTT.

As DNA, the CDR3 is TGTGCCAGCAGCCAGGGGGGGCGTACCGGGGAGCTGTTTTTT. Translated: CASSQGGRTGELFF. The chain employs TRBV7-6 and TRBJ2-2; D could derive from TRBD1 or TRBD2 (7 bases each). The V end lost 5 bases, the J end lost 5 bases, and 12 bases lay between the germline ends. This CDR3 is built from 14 residues. The germline V gene has CDR1 SGHVS and CDR2 FNYEAQ. The entire variable domain, with the rest obtained from reference TRBV7-6 and TRBJ2-2, is as follows: GAGVSQSPRYKVTKRGQDVALRCDPISGHVSLYWYRQALGQGPEFLTYFNYEAQQDKSGLPNDRFSAERPEGSISTLTIQRTEQRDSAMYRCASSQGGRTGELFFGEGSRLTVL.

The chain recombines TRBV10-3 with TRBJ2-7, with D maybe TRBD2 (8 bases). There are 16 residues in the CDR3. V dropped 6 bases and J dropped 3 bases, with 21 bases sitting between them. Germline assignment: CDR1 ENHRY and CDR2 SYGVKD. CDR3 sequence (DNA): TGTGCCATCAGCGGGGGTGGTAGCGGGGACAGCTACGAGCAGTACTTC. Translation: CAISGGGSGDSYEQYF.

The J gene is TRBJ1-5, the V gene TRBV4-2, with no clear D. The CDR3 extends over 14 amino acids. Germline CDR1 and CDR2: LGHNA and YNFKEQ. The ends were cut back, 0 bases at V and 0 bases at J, with 3 bases in the middle. The CDR3 protein is CASSQDTSNQPQHF. In DNA, the CDR3 is TGTGCCAGCAGCCAAGACACTAGCAATCAGCCCCAGCATTTT.

The chain couples TRBV30 to TRBJ2-2; D is unresolved. Trimming cost V 4 bases and J 4 bases, with 7 bases left between them. The germline V gene has CDR1 GTSNPN and CDR2 SVGIG (reference sequence). The CDR3 loop spans 12 amino acids. CDR3 region: CAWKKTTGELFF. Here the CDR3 DNA reads TGTGCCTGGAAAAAAACCACCGGGGAGCTGTTTTTT. Filled out from reference TRBV30 and TRBJ2-2, the complete variable domain reads SQTIHQWPATLVQPVGSPLSLECTVEGTSNPNLYWYRQAAGRGLQLLFYSVGIGQISSEVPQNLSASRPQDRQFILSSKKLLLSDSGFYLCAWKKTTGELFFGEGSRLTVL.

This chain uses TRBV4-2 with TRBJ1-6, with D tentatively TRBD1 (5 bases). V lost 0 bases to trimming and J lost 15 bases, with 18 bases between them. Germline assignment: CDR1 LGHNA and CDR2 YNFKEQ. There are 15 residues in the CDR3. The DNA of the CDR3 is TGTGCCAGCAGCCAAGATCCCGGAACCTTAGGACACCTCCACTTT. This codes for CASSQDPGTLGHLHF.

This clone was observed a single time. This chain links TRBV28 with TRBJ1-4; weak D call: TRBD1 (6 bases). CDR3 length: 16 amino acids. V lost 0 bases and J lost 7, with 15 bases in between. In germline, CDR1 is MDHEN, CDR2 SYDVKM. CDR3 DNA sequence: TGTGCCAGCAGTTTATGGGTAGTGGGGGCCGGTGAAAAACTGTTTTTT. Protein product: CASSLWVVGAGEKLFF.

V gene TRBV2 combines with J gene TRBJ1-3; tentatively, D is TRBD1 (5 bases). This CDR3 is 16 amino acids long. Trimming stripped 7 bases from V and 4 bases from J, with 20 bases between. Germline assignment: CDR1 SNHLY and CDR2 FYNNEI. In nucleotides, the CDR3 is TGTGCCAGCACTGATGGACTCAGGGTATCAGGAAACACCATATATTTT. It encodes CASTDGLRVSGNTIYF.

This chain joins TRBV7-9 and TRBJ2-5; D possibly uses TRBD1 or TRBD2 (5 bases each). The CDR3 contains 16 residues. Germline V gene data show CDR1 as SEHNR and CDR2 as FQNEAQ (reference sequence). The V end was cut by 5 bases, the J end by 4 bases, with 20 bases between. In DNA, the CDR3 is TGTGCCAGCAGCCCCGTGACAGTGGGTCGGGGAGAGACCCAGTACTTC. As protein: CASSPVTVGRGETQYF.